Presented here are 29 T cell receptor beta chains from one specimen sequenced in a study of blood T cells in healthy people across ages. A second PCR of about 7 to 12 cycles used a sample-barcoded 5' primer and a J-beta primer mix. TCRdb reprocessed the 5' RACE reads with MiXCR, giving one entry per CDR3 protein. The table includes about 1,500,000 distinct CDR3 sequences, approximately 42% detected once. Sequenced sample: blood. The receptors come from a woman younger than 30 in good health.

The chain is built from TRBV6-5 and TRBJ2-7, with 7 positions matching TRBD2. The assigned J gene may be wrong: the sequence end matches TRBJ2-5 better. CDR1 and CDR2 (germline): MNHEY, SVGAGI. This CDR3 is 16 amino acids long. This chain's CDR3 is CASSYSGGGPRETQYF. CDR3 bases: TGTGCCAGCAGTTACTCCGGCGGGGGTCCTCGGGAGACCCAGTACTTC.

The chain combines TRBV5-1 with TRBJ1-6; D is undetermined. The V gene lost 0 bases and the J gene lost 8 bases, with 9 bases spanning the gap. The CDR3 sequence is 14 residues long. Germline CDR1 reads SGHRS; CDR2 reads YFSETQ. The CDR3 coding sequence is TGCGCCAGCAGCTTGGCCCCGCGTTATTCACCCCTCCACTTT. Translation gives CASSLAPRYSPLHF.

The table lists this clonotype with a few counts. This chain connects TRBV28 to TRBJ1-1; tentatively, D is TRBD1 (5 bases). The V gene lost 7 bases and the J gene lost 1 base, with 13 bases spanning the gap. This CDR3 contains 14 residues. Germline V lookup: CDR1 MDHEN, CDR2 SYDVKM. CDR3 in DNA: TGTGCCAGCACCTATACCGACAGGAACACTGAAGCTTTCTTT. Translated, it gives CASTYTDRNTEAFF.

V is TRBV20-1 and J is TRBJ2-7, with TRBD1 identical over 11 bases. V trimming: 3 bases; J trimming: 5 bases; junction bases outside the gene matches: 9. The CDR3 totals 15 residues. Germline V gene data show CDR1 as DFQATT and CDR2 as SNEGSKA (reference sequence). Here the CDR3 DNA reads TGCAGTGCTAGCGGATCCCGGACAGGGGGCGACGAGCAGTACTTC. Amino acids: CSASGSRTGGDEQYF.

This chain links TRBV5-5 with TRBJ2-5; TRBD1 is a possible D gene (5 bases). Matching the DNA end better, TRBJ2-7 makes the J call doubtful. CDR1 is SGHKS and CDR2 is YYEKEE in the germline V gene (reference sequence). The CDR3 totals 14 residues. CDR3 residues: CASSLIGERREQYF. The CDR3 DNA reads TGTGCCAGCAGCTTGATAGGGGAACGGCGCGAGCAGTACTTC.

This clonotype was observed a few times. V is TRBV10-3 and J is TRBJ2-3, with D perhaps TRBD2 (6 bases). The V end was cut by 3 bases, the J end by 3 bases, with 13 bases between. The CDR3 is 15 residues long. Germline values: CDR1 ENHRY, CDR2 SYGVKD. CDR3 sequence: CAISDAGPETDTQYF. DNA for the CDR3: TGTGCCATCAGTGATGCGGGGCCTGAGACAGATACGCAGTATTTT.

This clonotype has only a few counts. In DNA, the CDR3 is TGCAGCGTTGGGCTAGCGGGAGGGGTTGCGTACAATGAGCAGTTCTTC. It codes for CSVGLAGGVAYNEQFF. This chain links TRBV29-1 with TRBJ2-1, with TRBD2 identical over 12 bases. Germline-derived CDR1 and CDR2 are SQVTM and ANQGSEA. The CDR3 sequence is 16 residues long. V lost 4 bases to trimming and J lost 4 bases; unmatched junction nucleotides: 8.

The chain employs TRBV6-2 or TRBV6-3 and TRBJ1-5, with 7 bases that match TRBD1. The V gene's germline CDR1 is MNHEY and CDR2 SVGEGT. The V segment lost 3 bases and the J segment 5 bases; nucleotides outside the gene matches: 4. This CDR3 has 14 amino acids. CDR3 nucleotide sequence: TGTGCCAGCAGTTATGGGACAGATTATCAGCCCCAGCATTTT. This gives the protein CASSYGTDYQPQHF.

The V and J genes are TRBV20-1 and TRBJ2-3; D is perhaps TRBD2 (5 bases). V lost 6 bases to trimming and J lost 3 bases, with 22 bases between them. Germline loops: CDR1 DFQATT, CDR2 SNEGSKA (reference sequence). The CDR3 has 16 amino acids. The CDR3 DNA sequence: TGCAGTGCCATTAGTCCTAGCTCACTATGGACAGATACGCAGTATTTT. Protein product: CSAISPSSLWTDTQYF.

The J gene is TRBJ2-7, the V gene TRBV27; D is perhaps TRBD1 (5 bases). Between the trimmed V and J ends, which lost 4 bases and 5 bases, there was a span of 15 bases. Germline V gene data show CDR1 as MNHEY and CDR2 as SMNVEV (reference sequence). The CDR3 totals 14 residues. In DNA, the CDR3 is TGTGCCAGCAGTTCCCTGGCAGGGTCCCACGAGCAGTACTTC. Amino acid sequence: CASSSLAGSHEQYF.

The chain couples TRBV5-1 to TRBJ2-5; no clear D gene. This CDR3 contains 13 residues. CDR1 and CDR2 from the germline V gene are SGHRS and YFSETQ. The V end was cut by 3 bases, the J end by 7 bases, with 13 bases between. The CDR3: CASSSPEKRTQYF. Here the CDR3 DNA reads TGCGCCAGCAGCTCCCCAGAGAAGAGGACCCAGTACTTC.

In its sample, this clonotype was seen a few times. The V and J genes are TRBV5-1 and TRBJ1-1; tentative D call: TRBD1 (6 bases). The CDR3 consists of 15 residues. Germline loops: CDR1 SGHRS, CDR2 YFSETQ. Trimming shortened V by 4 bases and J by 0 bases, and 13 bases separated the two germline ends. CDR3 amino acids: CASSPEGEMNTEAFF. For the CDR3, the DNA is TGCGCCAGCAGCCCGGAGGGGGAGATGAACACTGAAGCTTTCTTT. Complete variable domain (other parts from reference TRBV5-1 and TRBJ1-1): KAGVTQTPRYLIKTRGQQVTLSCSPISGHRSVSWYQQTPGQGLQFLFEYFSETQRNKGNFPGRFSGRQFSNSRSEMNVSTLELGDSALYLCASSPEGEMNTEAFFGQGTRLTVV.

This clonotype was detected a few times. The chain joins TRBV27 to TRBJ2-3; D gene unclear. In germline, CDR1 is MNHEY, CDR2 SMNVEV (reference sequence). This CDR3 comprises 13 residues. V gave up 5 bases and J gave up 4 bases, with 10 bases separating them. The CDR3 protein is CASSDRWADTQYF. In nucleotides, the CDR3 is TGTGCCAGCAGTGATAGGTGGGCAGATACGCAGTATTTT.

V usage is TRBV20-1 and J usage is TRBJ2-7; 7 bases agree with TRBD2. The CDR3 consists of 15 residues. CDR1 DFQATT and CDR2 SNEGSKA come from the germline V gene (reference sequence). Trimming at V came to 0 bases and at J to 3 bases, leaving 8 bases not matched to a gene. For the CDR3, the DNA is TGCAGTGCTAGAGATCTAGCGGAGAACTACTACGAGCAGTACTTC. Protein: CSARDLAENYYEQYF.

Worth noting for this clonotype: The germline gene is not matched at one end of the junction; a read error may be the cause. The CDR3 region is CASALRGGGINEQIF. In DNA form, the CDR3 reads TGTGCCAGCGCCCTCCGGGGCGGGGGGATCAATGAGCAGATCTTC. The V and J genes are TRBV28 and TRBJ2-1; 8 nucleotides align to TRBD2. CDR1 is MDHEN, CDR2 SYDVKM, per germline. The CDR3 runs to 15 residues.

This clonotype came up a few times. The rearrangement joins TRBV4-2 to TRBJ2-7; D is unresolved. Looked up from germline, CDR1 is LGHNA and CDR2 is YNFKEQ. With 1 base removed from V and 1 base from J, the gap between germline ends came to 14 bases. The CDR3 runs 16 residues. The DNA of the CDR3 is TGTGCCAGCAGCCAAGGGGCCGGTGTGTTATCCTACGAGCAGTACTTC. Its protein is CASSQGAGVLSYEQYF.

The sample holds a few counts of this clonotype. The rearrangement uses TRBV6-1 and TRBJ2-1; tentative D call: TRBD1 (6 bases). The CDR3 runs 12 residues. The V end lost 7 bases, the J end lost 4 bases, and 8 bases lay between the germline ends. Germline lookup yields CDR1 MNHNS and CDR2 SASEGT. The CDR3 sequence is CASTRGYNEQFF. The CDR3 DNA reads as TGTGCCAGCACGAGGGGGTACAATGAGCAGTTCTTC.

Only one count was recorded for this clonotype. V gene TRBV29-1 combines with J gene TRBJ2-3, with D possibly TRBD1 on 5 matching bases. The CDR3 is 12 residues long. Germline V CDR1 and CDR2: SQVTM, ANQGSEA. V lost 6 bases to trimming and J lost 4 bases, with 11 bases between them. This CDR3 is CSVVEGADTQYF. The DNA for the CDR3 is TGCAGCGTGGTGGAAGGGGCAGATACGCAGTATTTT.

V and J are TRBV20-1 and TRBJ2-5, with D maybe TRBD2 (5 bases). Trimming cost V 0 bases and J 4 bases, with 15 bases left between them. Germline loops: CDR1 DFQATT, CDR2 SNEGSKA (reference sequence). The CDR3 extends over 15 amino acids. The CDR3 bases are TGCAGTGCTAGAGATTTCCTAGCCGGGATAGAGACCCAGTACTTC. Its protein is CSARDFLAGIETQYF.

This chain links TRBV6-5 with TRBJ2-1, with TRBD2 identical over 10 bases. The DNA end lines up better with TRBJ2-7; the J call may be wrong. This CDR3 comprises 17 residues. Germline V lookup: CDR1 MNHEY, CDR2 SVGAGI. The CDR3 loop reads CASSYSKTSGTYNEQYF. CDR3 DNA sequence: TGTGCCAGCAGTTACTCGAAAACTAGCGGGACCTACAATGAGCAGTACTTC.

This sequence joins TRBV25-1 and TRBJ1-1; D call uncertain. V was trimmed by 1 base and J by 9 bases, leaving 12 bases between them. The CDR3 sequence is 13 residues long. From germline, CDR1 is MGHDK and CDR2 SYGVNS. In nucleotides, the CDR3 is TGTGCCAGCAGTGAATCCCTAGGCACCAAAGCTTTCTTT. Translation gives CASSESLGTKAFF.

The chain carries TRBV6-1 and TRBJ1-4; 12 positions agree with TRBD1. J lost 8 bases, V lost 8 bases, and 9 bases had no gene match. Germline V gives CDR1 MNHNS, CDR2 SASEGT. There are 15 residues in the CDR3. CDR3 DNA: TGTGCCAGCGAATCCGCCGGGACAGGGGGCGAAAAACTGTTTTTT. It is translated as CASESAGTGGEKLFF.

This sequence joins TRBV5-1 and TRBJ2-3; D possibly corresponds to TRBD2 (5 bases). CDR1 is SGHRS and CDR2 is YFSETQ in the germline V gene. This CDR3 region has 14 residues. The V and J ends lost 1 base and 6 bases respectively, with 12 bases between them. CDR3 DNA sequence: TGCGCCAGCAGCTTGTATCCGGGGATGGATACGCAGTATTTT. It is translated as CASSLYPGMDTQYF.

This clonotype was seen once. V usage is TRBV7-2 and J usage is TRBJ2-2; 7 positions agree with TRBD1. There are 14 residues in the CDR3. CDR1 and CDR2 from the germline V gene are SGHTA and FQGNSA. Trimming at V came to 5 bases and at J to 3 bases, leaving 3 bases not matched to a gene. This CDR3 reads CASSRQGHTGELFF. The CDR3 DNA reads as TGTGCCAGCAGCCGACAGGGCCACACCGGGGAGCTGTTTTTT.

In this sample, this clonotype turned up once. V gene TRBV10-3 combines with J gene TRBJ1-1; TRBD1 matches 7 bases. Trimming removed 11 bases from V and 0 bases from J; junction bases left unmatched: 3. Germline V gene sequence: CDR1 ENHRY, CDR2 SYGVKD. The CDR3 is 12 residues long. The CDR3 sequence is CAARGLNTEAFF. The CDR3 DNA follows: TGTGCCGCGAGGGGGCTGAACACTGAAGCTTTCTTT.

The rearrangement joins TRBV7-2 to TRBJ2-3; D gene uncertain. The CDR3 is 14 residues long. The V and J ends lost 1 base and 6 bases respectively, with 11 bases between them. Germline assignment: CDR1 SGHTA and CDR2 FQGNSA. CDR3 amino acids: CASSLGRWTDTQYF. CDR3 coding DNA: TGTGCCAGCAGCTTAGGTCGCTGGACGGATACGCAGTATTTT.

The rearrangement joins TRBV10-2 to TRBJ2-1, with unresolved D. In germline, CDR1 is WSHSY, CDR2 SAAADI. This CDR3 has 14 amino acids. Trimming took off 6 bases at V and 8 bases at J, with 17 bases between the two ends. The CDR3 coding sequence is TGCGCCAGCAGGGATCTAGGCTCGTTCTATGAGCAGTTCTTC. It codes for CASRDLGSFYEQFF.

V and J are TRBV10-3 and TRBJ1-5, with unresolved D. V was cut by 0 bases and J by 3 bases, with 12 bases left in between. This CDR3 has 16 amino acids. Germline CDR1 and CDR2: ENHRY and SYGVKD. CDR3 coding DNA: TGTGCCATCAGTGAGTCGAAGGTGGCCCTCAATCAGCCCCAGCATTTT. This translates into CAISESKVALNQPQHF.

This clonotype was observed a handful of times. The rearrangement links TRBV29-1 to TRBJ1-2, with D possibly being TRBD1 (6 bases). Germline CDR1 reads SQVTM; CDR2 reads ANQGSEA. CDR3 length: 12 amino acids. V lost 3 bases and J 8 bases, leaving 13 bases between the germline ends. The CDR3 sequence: CSVDAGGQGYTF. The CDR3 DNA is TGCAGCGTTGACGCCGGGGGGCAAGGCTACACCTTC.